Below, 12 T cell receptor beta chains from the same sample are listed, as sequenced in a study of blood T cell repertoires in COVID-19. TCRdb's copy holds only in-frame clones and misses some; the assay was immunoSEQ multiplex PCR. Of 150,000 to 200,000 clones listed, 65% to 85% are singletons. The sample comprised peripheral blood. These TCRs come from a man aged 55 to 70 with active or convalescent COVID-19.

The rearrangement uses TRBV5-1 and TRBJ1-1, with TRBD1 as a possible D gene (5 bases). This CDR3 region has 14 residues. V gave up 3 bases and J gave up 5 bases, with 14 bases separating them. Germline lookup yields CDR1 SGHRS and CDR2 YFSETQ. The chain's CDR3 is CASSSLGPGTEAFF. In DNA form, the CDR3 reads TGCGCCAGCAGCTCCTTGGGGCCGGGTACTGAAGCTTTCTTT.

The CDR3 region has the DNA TGTGCCAGCTCAGCGGGATGGGATAGCACAGATACGCAGTATTTT. Protein product: CASSAGWDSTDTQYF. The J gene is TRBJ2-3, the V gene TRBV18; possibly TRBD2 for D (6 bases). V gave up 5 bases and J gave up 0 bases, with 12 bases separating them. This CDR3 comprises 15 residues. Germline CDR1 reads KGHSH; CDR2 reads LQKENI.

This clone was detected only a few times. The CDR3 DNA reads as TGCGCCAGCAGCTTGGCTCAGGGGGTGAACACTGAAGCTTTCTTT. This translates into CASSLAQGVNTEAFF. This chain uses TRBV5-1 with TRBJ1-1, with 7 bases aligning to TRBD1. The junction had 2 bases not matched to a gene; V was cut back by 0 bases and J by 0 bases. The germline V gene has CDR1 SGHRS and CDR2 YFSETQ. The CDR3 extends over 15 amino acids. The variable domain in full, completed from reference TRBV5-1 and TRBJ1-1, reads KAGVTQTPRYLIKTRGQQVTLSCSPISGHRSVSWYQQTPGQGLQFLFEYFSETQRNKGNFPGRFSGRQFSNSRSEMNVSTLELGDSALYLCASSLAQGVNTEAFFGQGTRLTVV.

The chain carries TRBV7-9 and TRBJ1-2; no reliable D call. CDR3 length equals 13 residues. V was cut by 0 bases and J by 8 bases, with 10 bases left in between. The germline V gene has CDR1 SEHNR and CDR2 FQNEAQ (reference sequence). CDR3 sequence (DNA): TGTGCCAGCAGCTTAGCGGAGGGAAGCGGCTACACCTTC. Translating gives CASSLAEGSGYTF.

In DNA, the CDR3 is TGTGCCAGCTCACCCTATAGCAATCAGCCCCAGCATTTT. As protein: CASSPYSNQPQHF. The rearrangement uses TRBV18 and TRBJ1-5; D not certain. The CDR3 consists of 13 residues. The germline V gene encodes CDR1 KGHSH and CDR2 LQKENI. The ends were cut back, 3 bases at V and 0 bases at J, with 3 bases in the middle.

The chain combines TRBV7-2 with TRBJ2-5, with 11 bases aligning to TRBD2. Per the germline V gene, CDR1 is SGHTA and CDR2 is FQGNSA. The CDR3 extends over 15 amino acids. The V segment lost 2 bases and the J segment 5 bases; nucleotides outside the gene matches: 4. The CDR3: CASSLSASGRETQYF. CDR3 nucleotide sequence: TGTGCCAGCAGCTTATCGGCTAGCGGGAGGGAGACCCAGTACTTC.

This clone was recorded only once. The CDR3 sequence is CASRLFVGGSYEQYF. CDR3 bases: TGTGCCAGCAGACTCTTTGTGGGAGGAAGCTACGAGCAGTACTTC. This chain connects TRBV27 to TRBJ2-7; D may be TRBD2 (6 bases). Germline values: CDR1 MNHEY, CDR2 SMNVEV (reference sequence). The CDR3 spans 15 residues. Trimming removed 6 bases at V and 3 bases at J, with 18 bases between.

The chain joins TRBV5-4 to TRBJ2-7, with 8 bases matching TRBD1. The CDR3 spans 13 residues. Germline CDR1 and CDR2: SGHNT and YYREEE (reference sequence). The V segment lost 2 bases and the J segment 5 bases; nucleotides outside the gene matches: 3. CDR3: CASSFDRGNEQYF. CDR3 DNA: TGTGCCAGCAGCTTCGACAGGGGAAACGAGCAGTACTTC.

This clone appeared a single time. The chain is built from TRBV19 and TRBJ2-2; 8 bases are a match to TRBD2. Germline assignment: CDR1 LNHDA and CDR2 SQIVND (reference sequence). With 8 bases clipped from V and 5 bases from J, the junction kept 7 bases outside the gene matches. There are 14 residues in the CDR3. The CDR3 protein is CASRGLAATGELFF. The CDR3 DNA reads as TGTGCCAGTCGCGGACTAGCTGCAACCGGGGAGCTGTTTTTT.

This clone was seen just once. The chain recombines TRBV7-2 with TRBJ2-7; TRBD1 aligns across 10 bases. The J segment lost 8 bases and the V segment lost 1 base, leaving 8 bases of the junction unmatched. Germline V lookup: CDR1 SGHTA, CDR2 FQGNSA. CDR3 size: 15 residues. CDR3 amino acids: CASSLERTGGSKQYF. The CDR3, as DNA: TGTGCCAGCAGCTTAGAGAGGACAGGGGGGAGTAAGCAGTACTTC.

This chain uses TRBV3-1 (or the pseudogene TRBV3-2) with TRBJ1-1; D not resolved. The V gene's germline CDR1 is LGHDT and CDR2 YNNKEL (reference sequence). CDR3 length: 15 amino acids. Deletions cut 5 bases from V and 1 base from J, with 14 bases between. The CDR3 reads CASSYRGQSNTEAFF. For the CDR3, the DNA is TGTGCCAGCAGCTACCGTGGGCAGTCGAACACTGAAGCTTTCTTT.

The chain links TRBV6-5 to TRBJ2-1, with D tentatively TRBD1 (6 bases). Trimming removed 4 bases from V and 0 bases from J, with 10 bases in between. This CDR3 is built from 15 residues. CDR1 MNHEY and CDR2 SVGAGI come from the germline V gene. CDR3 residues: CASSSTGGSYNEQFF. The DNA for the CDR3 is TGTGCCAGCAGTTCGACAGGCGGCTCCTACAATGAGCAGTTCTTC.